A single sample gave rise to the 26 T cell receptor beta chains below, sequenced in a study of T-cell memory formation after mild COVID-19. Each CDR3 protein is one row after TCRdb ran MiXCR on the 5' RACE reads. The sample carries around 110,000 distinct CDR3 sequences, 12% recorded once. Sequencing input: PBMCs or a T cell subset sorted from them (not recorded which). These receptors all come from an adult woman who had mild COVID-19 (a few samples of this study predate the infection). Cell type and time point are not known.

This clonotype occurred a few times. The chain carries TRBV10-3 and TRBJ2-3; the D gene is possibly TRBD2 (5 bases). The CDR3 extends over 16 amino acids. Germline values: CDR1 ENHRY, CDR2 SYGVKD. The germline V and J ends were trimmed by 3 bases and 0 bases, with 13 bases remaining between them. The CDR3 DNA follows: TGTGCCATCAGTGAATACGACTACACTAGCACAGATACGCAGTATTTT. This sequence encodes CAISEYDYTSTDTQYF.

V gene TRBV20-1 combines with J gene TRBJ2-7; TRBD1 aligns across 8 bases. Germline V gives CDR1 DFQATT, CDR2 SNEGSKA (reference sequence). This CDR3 is built from 15 residues. The V gene end was trimmed by 2 bases and the J gene end by 2 bases; junction bases not matched to a gene: 8. The CDR3 DNA sequence: TGCAGTGCTAGACCAGGACAGGGCATCGCCTACGAGCAGTACTTC. The encoded protein is CSARPGQGIAYEQYF.

At least ten counts were recorded for this clonotype. The chain couples TRBV7-9 to TRBJ2-1; 9 bases fit TRBD1. Germline CDR1 reads SEHNR; CDR2 reads FQNEAQ (reference sequence). CDR3 length: 19 amino acids. Germline trimming cut 5 bases from V and 3 bases from J; bases unmatched to any gene: 17. CDR3: CASSTSGQGRGIRYNEQFF. In DNA form, the CDR3 reads TGTGCCAGCAGCACGTCGGGACAGGGAAGAGGTATTCGCTACAATGAGCAGTTCTTC.

This clonotype appeared a few times. This rearrangement joins TRBV7-6 to TRBJ2-7; D remains ambiguous. The length of the CDR3 is 12 residues. Trimming removed 5 bases from V and 3 bases from J, with 8 bases in between. Germline CDR1 SGHVS, CDR2 FNYEAQ. CDR3 protein: CASSLHHYEQYF. CDR3 bases: TGTGCCAGCAGCCTGCACCACTACGAGCAGTACTTC.

In this sample, this clonotype turned up a few times. This chain uses TRBV12-3 or TRBV12-4 with TRBJ2-2, with unresolved D. Trimming took 8 bases from V and 5 from J, leaving 12 bases between them. The CDR3 is made up of 13 amino acids. CDR3 nucleotide sequence: TGTGCCAGCGGGCAGTCGTTAACCGGGGAGCTGTTTTTT. This codes for CASGQSLTGELFF.

A few counts support this clonotype. The rearrangement links TRBV12-3 or TRBV12-4 to TRBJ2-3; D is unresolved. Trimming stripped 3 bases from V and 0 bases from J, with 10 bases between. This CDR3 is 15 amino acids long. CDR3 sequence: CASSFGRTSTDTQYF. In nucleotides, the CDR3 is TGTGCCAGCAGTTTCGGCCGTACTAGCACAGATACGCAGTATTTT.

In the case of this clonotype: One end of the junction varies from germline; a read error may be responsible. The J gene is TRBJ2-7, the V gene TRBV4-1, with D maybe TRBD2 (5 bases). The CDR3 is 14 amino acids. Germline-derived CDR1 and CDR2 are MGHRA and YSYEKL. CDR3 DNA: TGCGCCAGCAGCCAAGTAATGACGGGATACGAGCAGTGCTTC. Its translation is CASSQVMTGYEQCF.

This clonotype turned up a few times. V is TRBV15 and J is TRBJ2-1; 9 bases align to TRBD2. The length of the CDR3 is 15 residues. CDR1 and CDR2 (germline): LNHNV, YYDKDF (reference sequence). Trimming at V came to 5 bases and at J to 8 bases, leaving 10 bases not matched to a gene. The CDR3 region is CATSGLAGGHDEQFF. CDR3 nucleotide sequence: TGTGCCACCAGCGGGCTGGCGGGAGGGCATGATGAGCAGTTCTTC.

This sequence joins TRBV29-1 and TRBJ2-5; 7 nucleotides agree with TRBD2. Germline-derived CDR1 and CDR2 are SQVTM and ANQGSEA. This CDR3 is built from 14 residues. Trimming removed 3 bases from V and 5 bases from J; junction bases left unmatched: 9. The CDR3 is CSVEDLAAWETQYF. The CDR3 DNA reads as TGCAGCGTTGAGGATCTAGCGGCGTGGGAGACCCAGTACTTC.

With respect to this clonotype: A much larger clone lies one base from this, so it may be a read error. This CDR3 reads CASSFGQGNTEAFF. CDR3 in DNA: TGTGCCAGCAGCTTCGGACAGGGGAACACTGAAGCTTTCTTT. J is TRBJ1-1 and V is TRBV7-3, with 8 nucleotides matching TRBD1. The CDR3 is made up of 14 amino acids. Trimming removed 3 bases from V and 1 base from J; junction bases left unmatched: 1. CDR1 is SGHTA and CDR2 is FQGTGA in the germline V gene.

This chain joins TRBV19 and TRBJ2-7; D is perhaps TRBD1 (6 bases). This CDR3 comprises 14 residues. In germline, CDR1 is LNHDA, CDR2 SQIVND (reference sequence). V was shortened by 7 bases and J by 6 bases, with 19 bases between the two germline ends. CDR3 in amino acids: CASIAGDINSEQYF. The CDR3 nucleotides read TGTGCCAGTATTGCTGGGGACATCAACTCCGAGCAGTACTTC.

This clonotype was found a few times. The gene calls are TRBV10-3 and TRBJ2-3; a possible D gene is TRBD2 (5 bases). This CDR3 is 14 amino acids long. The V end lost 5 bases, the J end lost 3 bases, and 12 bases lay between the germline ends. The V gene's germline CDR1 is ENHRY and CDR2 SYGVKD. The CDR3 reads CAISIGKVTDTQYF. Here the CDR3 DNA reads TGTGCCATCAGTATCGGGAAAGTGACAGATACGCAGTATTTT.

V usage is TRBV4-1 and J usage is TRBJ2-7; no firm D call. Germline V gene sequence: CDR1 MGHRA, CDR2 YSYEKL. This CDR3 spans 14 amino acids. V was cut by 1 base and J by 2 bases, with 9 bases left in between. The CDR3 bases are TGCGCCAGCAGCCAAGGTGTGAATACCTACGAGCAGTACTTC. Its translation is CASSQGVNTYEQYF.

The sample holds a few counts of this clonotype. This chain connects TRBV6-4 to TRBJ1-2; no clear D. CDR3 length: 14 residues. CDR1 and CDR2 (germline): MRHNA, SNTAGT. V was cut by 1 base and J by 6 bases, with 12 bases left in between. The CDR3 region has the DNA TGTGCCAGCAGTGACTTTGGAGGCCCGGATGGCTACACCTTC. This encodes CASSDFGGPDGYTF.

This chain connects TRBV6-5 to TRBJ2-1, with D tentatively TRBD1 (5 bases). V was pared by 4 bases and J by 4 bases, with 11 bases between. The CDR3 length is 14 residues. Per germline, CDR1 MNHEY and CDR2 SVGAGI. In DNA form, the CDR3 reads TGTGCCAGCAGTTTAGGGGTGGGGTACAATGAGCAGTTCTTC. Translating it yields CASSLGVGYNEQFF.

This clonotype was seen more than once but under ten times. The chain couples TRBV12-3 or TRBV12-4 to TRBJ2-2; possibly TRBD1 for D (6 bases). There are 12 residues in the CDR3. The ends were cut back, 11 bases at V and 6 bases at J, with 13 bases in the middle. The CDR3 DNA sequence: TGTGCCGCAGTGGCAGGGGCCGGGGAGCTGTTTTTT. Translated, it gives CAAVAGAGELFF.

For the CDR3, the DNA is TGTGCCAGCAGTGAAGTAGGGACAGGGCTTTACAATGAGCAGTTCTTC. Amino acids: CASSEVGTGLYNEQFF. This chain uses TRBV6-1 with TRBJ2-1; 9 bases are shared with TRBD1. Trimming removed 1 base from V and 4 bases from J; junction bases left unmatched: 5. Germline CDR1 and CDR2: MNHNS and SASEGT. This CDR3 has 16 amino acids.

The V call is TRBV20-1, the J call TRBJ2-7, with D unclear. With 7 bases removed from V and 0 bases from J, the gap between germline ends came to 16 bases. Germline V gives CDR1 DFQATT, CDR2 SNEGSKA (reference sequence). The CDR3 loop spans 14 amino acids. CDR3 in amino acids: CSGRPYPLSYEQYF. The DNA of the CDR3 is TGCAGTGGGAGACCGTATCCCCTCTCCTACGAGCAGTACTTC.

This clonotype was seen many times. The V call is TRBV4-1, the J call TRBJ2-7; maybe TRBD2 (5 bases). Germline lookup yields CDR1 MGHRA and CDR2 YSYEKL. The V end was cut by 0 bases, the J end by 0 bases, with 12 bases between. The CDR3 consists of 16 residues. The DNA for the CDR3 is TGCGCCAGCAGCCAAGATGCCGAAGGGAGCTCCTACGAGCAGTACTTC. This encodes CASSQDAEGSSYEQYF.

This clonotype was counted only a few times. The chain carries TRBV5-1 and TRBJ2-7, with D possibly matching TRBD1 (6 bases). Between the trimmed V and J ends, which lost 0 bases and 5 bases, there was a span of 9 bases. Per the germline V gene, CDR1 is SGHRS and CDR2 is YFSETQ. The CDR3 contains 13 residues. The CDR3 loop reads CASSLAQGNEQYF. CDR3 in DNA: TGCGCCAGCAGCTTGGCCCAGGGGAACGAGCAGTACTTC.

The sample holds a few counts of this clonotype. The genes are TRBV19 and TRBJ2-3; 12 positions match TRBD2. Germline loops: CDR1 LNHDA, CDR2 SQIVND (reference sequence). The trim removed 6 bases at V and 3 bases at J, leaving 7 bases unmatched. CDR3 length equals 16 residues. The CDR3 here is CASSRLAGVITDTQYF. The CDR3 DNA reads as TGTGCCAGTAGCCGACTAGCGGGAGTCATAACAGATACGCAGTATTTT.

The chain uses TRBV6-5 and TRBJ2-7, with D maybe TRBD1 (5 bases). This CDR3 has 13 residues. Trimming removed 5 bases at V and 2 bases at J, with 10 bases between. Looked up from germline, CDR1 is MNHEY and CDR2 is SVGAGI. Here the CDR3 reads CASSPGHPYEQYF. In nucleotides, the CDR3 is TGTGCCAGCAGTCCCGGACACCCCTACGAGCAGTACTTC.

The V gene is TRBV24-1, the J gene TRBJ2-1; possible D gene TRBD1, 6 bases. V was clipped by 2 bases and J by 7 bases, with 14 bases between them. Germline V lookup: CDR1 KGHDR, CDR2 SFDVKD. The length of the CDR3 is 15 residues. This CDR3 reads CATSDWGQSRNEQFF. DNA for the CDR3: TGTGCCACCAGTGATTGGGGACAAAGTCGGAATGAGCAGTTCTTC.

The chain employs TRBV20-1 and TRBJ2-7, with 7 bases lining up with TRBD2. V gave up 1 base and J gave up 4 bases; unmatched junction bases: 1. Germline V lookup: CDR1 DFQATT, CDR2 SNEGSKA (reference sequence). The CDR3 has 12 residues. The CDR3 region is CSARGGGYEQYF. In DNA form, the CDR3 reads TGCAGTGCTAGAGGGGGAGGGTACGAGCAGTACTTC.

The chain recombines TRBV7-6 with TRBJ1-1; TRBD1 is a possible D gene (5 bases). Germline CDR1 and CDR2: SGHVS and FNYEAQ. The CDR3 loop spans 14 amino acids. The V end lost 6 bases, the J end lost 1 base, and 12 bases lay between the germline ends. CDR3 sequence (DNA): TGTGCCAGCAGGGAAGGGAGGGGGAACACTGAAGCTTTCTTT. Translating it yields CASREGRGNTEAFF.

The chain joins TRBV5-1 to TRBJ2-7; perhaps TRBD2 as D (7 bases). The CDR3 runs to 14 residues. Looked up from germline, CDR1 is SGHRS and CDR2 is YFSETQ. Trimming removed 6 bases at V and 3 bases at J, with 16 bases between. CDR3 DNA: TGCGCCAGCAAAGACGGGGAGGGACACTACGAGCAGTACTTC. Its protein product is CASKDGEGHYEQYF.